This T cell receptor beta chain was recovered during a study of cytomegalovirus exposure and HLA in healthy donors. Regarding the study as a whole: Some highly shared sequence variants likely arose as a pipeline artifact. Presence/absence analyses treated sequencing depth as roughly uniform across donors.

Healthy donors of bone marrow made up the group. On this clone itself: Antigen unknown.

In the PCR, 60 Vbeta and 13 Jbeta primers were used. Clones were sequenced by immunoSEQ multiplex PCR, and TCRdb holds only the in-frame ones, with some missing. The sample consists of around 99,000 clones, about 63% of them appearing once. This CDR3 is built from 15 residues. Germline lookup yields CDR1 LNHDA and CDR2 SQIVND (reference sequence). V gave up 6 bases and J gave up 7 bases; unmatched junction bases: 11. The rearrangement links TRBV19 to TRBJ2-2; 7 bases map to TRBD1. This TCR was recovered from a woman in her thirties in good health and CMV-seronegative. Sequenced material: PBMCs. For the CDR3, the DNA is TGTGCCAGTAGGACAGGGCACATCACTCACGGGGAGCTGTTTTTT. Its translation: CASRTGHITHGELFF.